This TCR beta chain was found in a study of T cell changes during pregnancy in multiple sclerosis. CDR3 length: 12 amino acids. The germline V gene has CDR1 SQVTM and CDR2 ANQGSEA. Deletions cut 2 bases from V and 5 bases from J, with 9 bases between. Clones were sequenced by immunoSEQ multiplex PCR, and TCRdb holds only the in-frame ones, with some missing. The sample lists approximately 61,000 clones, approximately 85% occurring once. The sample consisted of peripheral blood, taken in the first trimester of pregnancy. This clonotype originated in a female donor with multiple sclerosis, enrolled in a pregnancy study. The gene calls are TRBV29-1 and TRBJ2-5; D uncertain. The CDR3 spells CSVEIGAETQYF. The DNA for the CDR3 is TGCAGCGTTGAAATAGGAGCGGAGACCCAGTACTTC.